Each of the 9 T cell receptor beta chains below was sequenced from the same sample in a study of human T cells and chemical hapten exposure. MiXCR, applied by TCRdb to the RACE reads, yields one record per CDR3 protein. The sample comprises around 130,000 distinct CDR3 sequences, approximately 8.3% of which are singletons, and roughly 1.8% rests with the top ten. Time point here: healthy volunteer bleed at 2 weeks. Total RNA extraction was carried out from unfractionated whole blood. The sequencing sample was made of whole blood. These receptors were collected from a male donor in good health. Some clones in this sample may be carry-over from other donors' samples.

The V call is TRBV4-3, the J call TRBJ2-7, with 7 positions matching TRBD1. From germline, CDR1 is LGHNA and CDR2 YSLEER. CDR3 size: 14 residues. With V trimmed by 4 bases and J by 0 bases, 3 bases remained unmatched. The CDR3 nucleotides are TGCGCCAGCAGCCGTGACAGGGACTCCTACGAGCAGTACTTC. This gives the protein CASSRDRDSYEQYF.

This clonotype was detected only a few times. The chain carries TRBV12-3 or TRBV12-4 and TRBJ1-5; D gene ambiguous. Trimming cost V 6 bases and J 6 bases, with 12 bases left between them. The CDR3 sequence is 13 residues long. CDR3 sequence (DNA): TGTGCCAGCAGCATAAAGGAGGGTCAGCCCCAGCATTTT. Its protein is CASSIKEGQPQHF.

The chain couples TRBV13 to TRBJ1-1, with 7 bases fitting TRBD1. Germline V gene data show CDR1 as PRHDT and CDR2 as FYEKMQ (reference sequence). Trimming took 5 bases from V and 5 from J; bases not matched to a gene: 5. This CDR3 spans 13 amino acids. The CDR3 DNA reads TGTGCCAGCAGCGAGGGGGCGCGGACTGAAGCTTTCTTT. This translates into CASSEGARTEAFF.

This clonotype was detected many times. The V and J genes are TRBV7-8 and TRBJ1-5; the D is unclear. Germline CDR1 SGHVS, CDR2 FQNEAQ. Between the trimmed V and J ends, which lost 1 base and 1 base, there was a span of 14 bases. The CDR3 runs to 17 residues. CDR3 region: CASSLGTRGRSNQPQHF. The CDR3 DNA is TGTGCCAGCAGCTTAGGGACGCGGGGTAGGAGCAATCAGCCCCAGCATTTT.

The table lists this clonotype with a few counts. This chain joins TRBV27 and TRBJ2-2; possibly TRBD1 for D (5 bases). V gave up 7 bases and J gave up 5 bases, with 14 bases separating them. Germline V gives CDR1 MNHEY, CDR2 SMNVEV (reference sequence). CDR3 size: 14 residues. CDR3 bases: TGTGCCAGCACCCTAGGGGTGGGGACCGGGGAGCTGTTTTTT. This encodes CASTLGVGTGELFF.

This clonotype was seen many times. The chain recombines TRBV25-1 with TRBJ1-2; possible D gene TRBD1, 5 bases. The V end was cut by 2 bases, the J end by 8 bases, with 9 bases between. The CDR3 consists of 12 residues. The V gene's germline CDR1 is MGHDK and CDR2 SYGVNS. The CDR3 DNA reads TGTGCCAGCAGTGAAGCAGGGCGCGGCTACACCTTC. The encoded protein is CASSEAGRGYTF.

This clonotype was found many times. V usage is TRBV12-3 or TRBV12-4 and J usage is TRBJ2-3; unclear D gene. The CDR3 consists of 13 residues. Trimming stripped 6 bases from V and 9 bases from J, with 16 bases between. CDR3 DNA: TGTGCCAGCAGCCCCGGGCCCTCGAACACGCAGTATTTT. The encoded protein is CASSPGPSNTQYF.

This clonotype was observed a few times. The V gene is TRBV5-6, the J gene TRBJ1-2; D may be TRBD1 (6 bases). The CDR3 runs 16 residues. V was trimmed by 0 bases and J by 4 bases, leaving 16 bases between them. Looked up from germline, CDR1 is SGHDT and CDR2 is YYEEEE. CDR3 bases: TGTGCCAGCAGCTTGGCAGGGGAACTCTCGATCTATGGCTACACCTTC. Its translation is CASSLAGELSIYGYTF. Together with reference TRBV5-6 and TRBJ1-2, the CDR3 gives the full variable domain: DAGVTQSPTHLIKTRGQQVTLRCSPKSGHDTVSWYQQALGQGPQFIFQYYEEEERQRGNFPDRFSGHQFPNYSSELNVNALLLGDSALYLCASSLAGELSIYGYTFGSGTRLTVV.

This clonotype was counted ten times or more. In DNA, the CDR3 is TGTGCCAGCAGCTCGACAGGGGGAACCTACAATGAGCAGTTCTTC. Protein product: CASSSTGGTYNEQFF. The V call is TRBV7-2, the J call TRBJ2-1; 9 nucleotides match TRBD1. The CDR3 spans 15 residues. Unmatched junction bases numbered 3, after V lost 4 bases and J lost 2 bases. Germline loops: CDR1 SGHTA, CDR2 FQGNSA.